This T cell receptor beta chain was sequenced in a study of yellow fever vaccine responses in identical twins. Overall study findings and caveats: The T cell response to vaccination in identical twins was reportedly partly convergent and partly personalized.

Only one count was recorded for this clonotype. As yet, its antigen is unknown. CDR3 length: 13 amino acids. With V trimmed by 11 bases and J by 2 bases, 7 bases remained unmatched. Per germline, CDR1 LNHDA and CDR2 SQIVND (reference sequence). Each CDR3 protein gets one entry after TCRdb re-called the RT-PCR reads with MiXCR. The sample carries about 1,000 distinct CDR3 sequences, roughly four fifths recorded once. The TCR comes from a female donor who received the yellow fever vaccine. The material was T cells from blood (PBMCs), unsorted or a sorted subset (not recorded which), obtained before or after yellow fever vaccination (not recorded which). The chain employs TRBV19 and TRBJ2-3, with 7 bases identical to TRBD1. The CDR3 nucleotides are TGTGCCGCTCAGGGACAGAACACAGATACGCAGTATTTT. This gives the protein CAAQGQNTDTQYF.